This T cell receptor beta chain was sequenced during a study of OX40 agonist ivuxolimab in advanced cancers. As regards this clone: The antigen is undetermined.

Clones were read by immunoSEQ multiplex PCR, and TCRdb kept only the in-frame ones, dropping some. The data contain some 19,000 clones, 70% to 90% of them singletons. Notes on the study in general: The authors also found low normalized T-cell clonal expansion in some nonresponders.

V was trimmed by 1 base and J by 6 bases, leaving 19 bases between them. This CDR3 has 16 residues. This material consisted of CD4+ or CD8+ T cells sorted from blood, taken in a trial of the OX40 agonist ivuxolimab. The sequence was obtained from an adult with an advanced solid tumor such as melanoma, head and neck, liver or kidney cancer. This chain links TRBV5-7 with TRBJ1-1, with a tentative D call TRBD1 (5 bases). TRBV5-7 is annotated as an ORF whose role is uncertain. CDR3 DNA: TGTGCCAGCAGCTTGAATAGAACGCGGGGGGAGGCTGAAGCTTTCTTT. Residues: CASSLNRTRGEAEAFF.